The clone carrying this TCR beta chain was recorded a few times. This entry comes from a study of blood T cells in healthy people across ages. Germline CDR1 is DFQATT and CDR2 is SNEGSKA (reference sequence). The germline V and J ends were trimmed by 1 base and 8 bases, with 14 bases remaining between them. The CDR3 sequence is 14 residues long. Primed by a sample-barcoded 5' primer and a J-beta primer mix, a second PCR proceeded for 7 to 11 cycles. MiXCR was run by TCRdb on the 5' RACE reads, yielding one entry per CDR3 protein. The sample records 550,000 to 750,000 distinct CDR3 sequences, around a fifth being singletons.

Sequenced input: blood. J is TRBJ2-2 and V is TRBV20-1, with D maybe TRBD2 (5 bases). The sequence was collected from a man between 65 and 80 years old in good health. The CDR3: CSARAGNLRGELFF. The CDR3, as DNA: TGCAGTGCTAGAGCGGGGAACCTTCGAGGGGAGCTGTTTTTT.